This TCR beta chain was retrieved from a study of CD4 T cells in relation to SARS-CoV-2 and coronaviruses. Unexposed donor CD4+ T cells date from 2011-2018, before the COVID-19 pandemic. After more than eight days of culture, CD4+ T cells were isolated. Sequencing was performed with immunoSEQ multiplex PCR; in TCRdb, only in-frame clones are kept and a portion is missing. The sample holds around 28,000 clones; 74% are singletons and the top ten take roughly 25%. There are 15 residues in the CDR3. V dropped 1 base and J dropped 5 bases, with 14 bases sitting between them. Germline V gene sequence: CDR1 SGHDN, CDR2 FVKESK. There are a few counts of this clone. The target antigen is unknown.

The material sequenced was CD4+ T cells from PBMCs, cultured in vitro. The V and J genes are TRBV14 and TRBJ1-1; D unclear. The receptor's source is a human donor in good health. The CDR3 region is CASSQGSGLWTEAFF. The CDR3 DNA reads as TGTGCCAGCAGCCAAGGATCCGGGTTATGGACTGAAGCTTTCTTT.